Below, 8 T cell receptor beta chains from the same sample are listed, as sequenced in a study of HIV-infected patients and healthy controls. TCRdb re-analysed the 5' RACE reads in MiXCR, keeping a single row per CDR3 protein. The sample records more than 60,000 distinct CDR3 sequences, 19% being singletons. The specimen sequenced was CD4+ T cells from blood. The receptors derive from a human donor in good health.

The genes are TRBV11-1 and TRBJ2-7; D gene ambiguous. Germline CDR1 and CDR2: SGHAT and FQDESV (reference sequence). CDR3 size: 12 residues. V was clipped by 5 bases and J by 1 base, with 6 bases between them. CDR3 in DNA: TGTGCCAGCAGCCCCCAATCCTACGAGCAGTACTTC. Its protein is CASSPQSYEQYF. Using reference TRBV11-1 and TRBJ2-7 for the parts outside the CDR3, the full variable domain is EAEVAQSPRYKITEKSQAVAFWCDPISGHATLYWYRQILGQGPELLVQFQDESVVDDSQLPKDRFSAERLKGVDSTLKIQPAELGDSAMYLCASSPQSYEQYFGPGTRLTVT.

This clonotype was picked up many times. This chain links TRBV20-1 with TRBJ1-1, with TRBD1 identical over 7 bases. Germline V gives CDR1 DFQATT, CDR2 SNEGSKA (reference sequence). The trim removed 0 bases at V and 2 bases at J, leaving 3 bases unmatched. This CDR3 is 14 amino acids long. The CDR3 DNA sequence: TGCAGTGCTAGAGATCGGGACAGCAACACTGAAGCTTTCTTT. This encodes CSARDRDSNTEAFF.

This clonotype has a handful of counts. The chain couples TRBV13 to TRBJ1-2; 7 nucleotides align to TRBD1. J lost 5 bases, V lost 5 bases, and 8 bases had no gene match. This CDR3 has 14 residues. CDR1 is PRHDT and CDR2 is FYEKMQ in the germline V gene (reference sequence). The CDR3 spells CASSLKGQFYGYTF. Here the CDR3 DNA reads TGTGCCAGCAGCCTAAAGGGACAGTTTTATGGCTACACCTTC.

The chain is built from TRBV3-1 and TRBJ1-1, with D perhaps matching TRBD1 (5 bases). The CDR3 sequence is 14 residues long. Germline CDR1 is LGHDT and CDR2 is YNNKEL (reference sequence). V was clipped by 1 base and J by 4 bases, with 10 bases between them. Here the CDR3 DNA reads TGTGCCAGCAGCCAAGGAAGGCAGGGCACTGAAGCTTTCTTT. This sequence encodes CASSQGRQGTEAFF.

This chain links TRBV7-9 with TRBJ2-6, with a possible D match to TRBD2 (5 bases). The length of the CDR3 is 14 residues. Germline-derived CDR1 and CDR2 are SEHNR and FQNEAQ (reference sequence). V dropped 6 bases and J dropped 3 bases, with 9 bases sitting between them. This CDR3 reads CASRYSGGANVLTF. In nucleotides, the CDR3 is TGTGCCAGCAGATACAGCGGTGGGGCCAACGTCCTGACTTTC. The variable domain in full, with the rest retrieved from reference TRBV7-9 and TRBJ2-6, is DTGVSQNPRHKITKRGQNVTFRCDPISEHNRLYWYRQTLGQGPEFLTYFQNEAQLEKSRLLSDRFSAERPKGSFSTLEIQRTEQGDSAMYLCASRYSGGANVLTFGAGSRLTVL.

This clonotype showed up many times. The J gene is TRBJ2-1, the V gene TRBV10-3; 14 bases match TRBD2. The CDR3 totals 18 residues. Germline assignment: CDR1 ENHRY and CDR2 SYGVKD. After removal of 2 bases from V and 5 bases from J, the junction contained 8 bases not matched to a gene. The CDR3 DNA reads TGTGCCATCAGTGAGCGGGGACTAGCGGGAGTTCGGAACAATGAGCAGTTCTTC. Translated: CAISERGLAGVRNNEQFF.

There are a few counts of this clonotype. This sequence joins TRBV9 and TRBJ2-1, with a tentative D call TRBD2 (5 bases). The CDR3 extends over 13 amino acids. Trimming cost V 4 bases and J 4 bases, with 9 bases left between them. Germline V lookup: CDR1 SGDLS, CDR2 YYNGEE. This CDR3 reads CASSPTRYNEQFF. CDR3 bases: TGTGCCAGCAGCCCCACTAGGTACAATGAGCAGTTCTTC.

The table lists this clonotype with many counts. The chain joins TRBV20-1 to TRBJ1-1, with D tentatively TRBD1 (5 bases). The CDR3 length is 13 residues. Germline V gene lookup returns CDR1 DFQATT and CDR2 SNEGSKA (reference sequence). The V end was cut by 3 bases, the J end by 1 base, with 9 bases between. The CDR3, as DNA: TGCAGTGCTAGGACAGCGACGAACACTGAAGCTTTCTTT. Amino acids: CSARTATNTEAFF.